One sample yielded the 31 T cell receptor beta chains listed below, sequenced in a study of blood T cell repertoires in COVID-19. The data were produced by immunoSEQ multiplex PCR, yet TCRdb's version contains in-frame clones alone and is incomplete. The sample contains over 70,000 clones, about four fifths of which appear only once. Material for sequencing was peripheral blood. Every receptor here comes from a woman between 55 and 75 years old with acute or convalescent COVID-19.

The CDR3 nucleotides are TGCGCCAGCAGTCAGGGGGCGAACACTGAAGCTTTCTTT. Translating it yields CASSQGANTEAFF. The chain has TRBV5-1 and TRBJ1-1; 8 nucleotides line up with TRBD1. After removal of 5 bases from V and 1 base from J, the junction contained 1 base not matched to a gene. The CDR3 loop spans 13 amino acids. The germline gives CDR1 SGHRS, CDR2 YFSETQ.

J is TRBJ1-3 and V is TRBV4-1; D not certain. The CDR3 has 17 residues. The ends were cut back, 2 bases at V and 0 bases at J, with 14 bases in the middle. Germline V CDR1 and CDR2: MGHRA, YSYEKL. CDR3 nucleotides: TGCGCCAGCAGCCAACCGCGTCGGGGTGACTCTGGAAACACCATATATTTT. Its translation: CASSQPRRGDSGNTIYF.

The chain combines TRBV6-6 with TRBJ1-2; 7 nucleotides match TRBD1. The CDR3 loop spans 15 amino acids. Germline V CDR1 and CDR2: MNHNY, SVGAGI (reference sequence). V dropped 8 bases and J dropped 3; count of bases not matched to a gene: 12. DNA of the CDR3: TGTGCCAGCTGGGGAAGGAACAGGGGTGACTATGGCTACACCTTC. Its protein is CASWGRNRGDYGYTF.

This chain connects TRBV4-2 to TRBJ2-1; D might be TRBD2 (5 bases). Deletions cut 0 bases from V and 9 bases from J, with 12 bases between. Germline CDR1 reads LGHNA; CDR2 reads YNFKEQ. There are 14 residues in the CDR3. This chain's CDR3 is CASSQDATNTEQFF. The CDR3 nucleotides read TGTGCCAGCAGCCAAGATGCGACTAACACTGAGCAGTTCTTC.

The V call is TRBV19, the J call TRBJ2-4, with 8 nucleotides matching TRBD1. Germline loops: CDR1 LNHDA, CDR2 SQIVND (reference sequence). The CDR3 consists of 16 residues. V shed 3 bases and J 1 base; nucleotides not matched to a gene: 5. CDR3 in amino acids: CASSMDRANAKNIQYF. The CDR3 DNA sequence: TGTGCCAGTAGTATGGACAGGGCGAATGCCAAAAACATTCAGTACTTC.

Comment on this clone: The sample contains more than one DNA sequence encoding this CDR3. The genes are TRBV7-9 and TRBJ2-3; no firm D call. The V end was cut by 4 bases, the J end by 3 bases, with 2 bases between. CDR3 length: 11 amino acids. Germline V gives CDR1 SEHNR, CDR2 FQNEAQ (reference sequence). CDR3 protein: CASSSTDTQYF. The DNA for the CDR3 is TGTGCCAGCAGCTCAACAGATACGCAGTATTTT. Complete variable domain (other parts from reference TRBV7-9 and TRBJ2-3): DTGVSQNPRHKITKRGQNVTFRCDPISEHNRLYWYRQTLGQGPEFLTYFQNEAQLEKSRLLSDRFSAERPKGSFSTLEIQRTEQGDSAMYLCASSSTDTQYFGPGTRLTVL.

The chain uses TRBV19 and TRBJ1-1; D uncertain. There are 12 residues in the CDR3. CDR1 and CDR2 (germline): LNHDA, SQIVND (reference sequence). V lost 5 bases and J lost 1, with 5 bases in between. The CDR3 protein is CASSLSNTEAFF. In DNA, the CDR3 is TGTGCCAGTAGTTTATCGAACACTGAAGCTTTCTTT.

The chain employs TRBV27 and TRBJ1-2; perhaps TRBD1 as D (5 bases). With 5 bases removed from V and 8 bases from J, the gap between germline ends came to 18 bases. The germline CDR1 and CDR2 sequences are MNHEY and SMNVEV (reference sequence). CDR3 size: 14 residues. CDR3 protein: CASSPRGGYVGYTF. The CDR3 region has the DNA TGTGCCAGCAGTCCCCGGGGGGGGTACGTGGGCTACACCTTC.

The V call is TRBV6-5, the J call TRBJ1-2; possible D gene TRBD1, 5 bases. Trimming stripped 7 bases from V and 4 bases from J, with 10 bases between. This CDR3 contains 12 residues. From germline, CDR1 is MNHEY and CDR2 SVGAGI. Here the CDR3 reads CASKTVLYGYTF. The CDR3 bases are TGTGCCAGCAAGACAGTTCTCTATGGCTACACCTTC.

The CDR3 sequence: CASSQARGGYGYTF. CDR3 sequence (DNA): TGTGCCAGCAGCCAAGCCAGGGGCGGTTATGGCTACACCTTC. The chain couples TRBV14 to TRBJ1-2; possibly TRBD1 for D (6 bases). Trimming left V 1 base short and J 5 bases short, with 11 bases between. The CDR3 totals 14 residues. Per the germline V gene, CDR1 is SGHDN and CDR2 is FVKESK.

The rearrangement uses TRBV7-9 and TRBJ1-1; 7 nucleotides agree with TRBD1. Per the germline V gene, CDR1 is SEHNR and CDR2 is FQNEAQ (reference sequence). The CDR3 has 15 amino acids. J was trimmed by 1 base and V by 1 base; bases with no gene match: 3. The CDR3 bases are TGTGCCAGCAGCTTAGTCACAGGGGCGAACACTGAAGCTTTCTTT. Translated, it gives CASSLVTGANTEAFF.

The chain recombines TRBV6-6 with TRBJ2-3, with 7 bases fitting TRBD1. This CDR3 spans 16 amino acids. The trim removed 4 bases at V and 0 bases at J, leaving 7 bases unmatched. Germline lookup yields CDR1 MNHNY and CDR2 SVGAGI (reference sequence). CDR3 sequence (DNA): TGTGCCAGCAGTTCCCTCGACAGGGTTAGCACAGATACGCAGTATTTT. Translated, it gives CASSSLDRVSTDTQYF.

The V and J genes are TRBV19 and TRBJ2-6; the match to TRBD1 covers 7 bases. CDR1 LNHDA and CDR2 SQIVND come from the germline V gene (reference sequence). V shed 5 bases and J 3 bases; nucleotides not matched to a gene: 10. This CDR3 has 17 amino acids. The CDR3 is CASSRTGVPLGANVLTF. DNA of the CDR3: TGTGCCAGTAGTCGTACAGGGGTGCCCCTTGGGGCCAACGTCCTGACTTTC.

The chain recombines TRBV19 with TRBJ2-5, with unresolved D. V dropped 3 bases and J dropped 2 bases, with 13 bases sitting between them. CDR3 length: 15 residues. The germline gives CDR1 LNHDA, CDR2 SQIVND (reference sequence). This CDR3 reads CASSIGAQIQETQYF. CDR3 bases: TGTGCCAGTAGTATCGGAGCGCAGATACAAGAGACCCAGTACTTC.

The chain combines TRBV6-5 with TRBJ1-2; 7 bases align to TRBD1. Germline V CDR1 and CDR2: MNHEY, SVGAGI. J gave up 2 bases and V 7 bases, and 7 bases lay outside the gene matches. The CDR3 is 14 amino acids. The CDR3 loop reads CASNRDRSNYGYTF. For the CDR3, the DNA is TGTGCCAGCAACCGGGACAGAAGCAACTATGGCTACACCTTC.

This clone was seen a handful of times. The gene calls are TRBV2 and TRBJ2-3; 7 bases align to TRBD2. Germline V CDR1 and CDR2: SNHLY, FYNNEI. The CDR3 sequence is 14 residues long. The ends lost 7 bases at V and 7 bases at J; junction bases unmatched: 11. The CDR3 protein is CASTAQRLAHTQYF. The CDR3 DNA reads as TGTGCCAGCACCGCCCAACGACTAGCTCATACGCAGTATTTT.

This chain uses TRBV10-3 with TRBJ2-3, with D possibly matching TRBD2 (6 bases). CDR3 size: 15 residues. Germline CDR1 and CDR2: ENHRY and SYGVKD. V was shortened by 3 bases and J by 0 bases, with 10 bases between the two germline ends. CDR3 bases: TGTGCCATCAGTGACGTAGCGGCTAGCACAGATACGCAGTATTTT. Protein: CAISDVAASTDTQYF.

CDR3 bases: TGTGCCAGCAGCCGTGGGACAGGCATGGGGGAGCAGTACTTC. Residues: CASSRGTGMGEQYF. The chain recombines TRBV5-5 with TRBJ2-7, with 8 positions matching TRBD1. This CDR3 has 14 amino acids. Trimming cost V 4 bases and J 7 bases; bases outside gene matches: 10. The germline gives CDR1 SGHKS, CDR2 YYEKEE (reference sequence).

The rearrangement uses TRBV5-1 and TRBJ2-3, with 11 positions matching TRBD2. The V and J ends lost 0 bases and 3 bases, in that order; junction bases with no gene match: 6. Germline assignment: CDR1 SGHRS and CDR2 YFSETQ. The CDR3 sequence is 17 residues long. The CDR3 bases are TGCGCCAGCAGCTTGGCCTTAACTAGCGGGGGTACAGATACGCAGTATTTT. Protein: CASSLALTSGGTDTQYF.

The rearrangement joins TRBV30 to TRBJ1-3; 8 bases align to TRBD1. The CDR3 loop spans 16 amino acids. Germline assignment: CDR1 GTSNPN and CDR2 SVGIG (reference sequence). The ends lost 3 bases at V and 0 bases at J; junction bases unmatched: 7. The CDR3 spells CAWSPSGGASGNTIYF. The CDR3 nucleotides read TGTGCCTGGAGCCCGTCAGGGGGCGCCTCTGGAAACACCATATATTTT.

The rearrangement joins TRBV28 to TRBJ1-2, with 9 bases fitting TRBD1. The trim removed 10 bases at V and 1 base at J, leaving 1 base unmatched. The CDR3 loop spans 12 amino acids. Looked up from germline, CDR1 is MDHEN and CDR2 is SYDVKM. CDR3 in DNA: TGTGCCACGGGACAGGGTAACTATGGCTACACCTTC. This encodes CATGQGNYGYTF.

The rearrangement links TRBV9 to TRBJ1-2; maybe TRBD1 (6 bases). The V gene lost 3 bases and the J gene lost 6 bases, with 15 bases spanning the gap. CDR1 and CDR2 from the germline V gene are SGDLS and YYNGEE. The CDR3 length is 14 residues. The CDR3 sequence is CASSAQGIGHGYTF. In DNA, the CDR3 is TGTGCCAGCAGCGCGCAGGGGATTGGACATGGCTACACCTTC.

CDR3 residues: CATSRERGTDQETQYF. Here the CDR3 DNA reads TGTGCCACCAGCAGAGAAAGGGGGACGGACCAAGAGACCCAGTACTTC. This chain links TRBV15 with TRBJ2-5, with D perhaps TRBD1 (6 bases). V was pared by 0 bases and J by 0 bases, with 11 bases between. This CDR3 is 16 amino acids long. Germline-derived CDR1 and CDR2 are LNHNV and YYDKDF (reference sequence).

This clone was recorded a few times. This chain links TRBV6-2 or TRBV6-3 with TRBJ1-5, with D uncertain. Germline CDR1 reads MNHEY; CDR2 reads SVGEGT. V lost 0 bases and J lost 4, with 7 bases in between. The CDR3 contains 14 residues. The CDR3 region is CASSYSSRNQPQHF. The CDR3 DNA sequence: TGTGCCAGCAGTTACTCGAGCCGAAATCAGCCCCAGCATTTT.

This rearrangement joins TRBV30 to TRBJ2-1; 11 nucleotides line up with TRBD2. Germline V CDR1 and CDR2: GTSNPN, SVGIG (reference sequence). This CDR3 contains 17 residues. V lost 4 bases, J lost 2 bases, and 10 bases stayed unmatched. The DNA for the CDR3 is TGTGCCTGGACCCCGGTGGGACTAGCGGTCACCTACAATGAGCAGTTCTTC. This encodes CAWTPVGLAVTYNEQFF.

This clone appeared a few times. This chain joins TRBV28 and TRBJ1-1; TRBD1 aligns across 7 bases. The germline CDR1 and CDR2 sequences are MDHEN and SYDVKM. This CDR3 spans 16 amino acids. J lost 0 bases, V lost 8 bases, and 12 bases had no gene match. The CDR3 protein is CASARPQTGMNTEAFF. DNA for the CDR3: TGTGCCAGCGCCCGCCCCCAGACAGGGATGAACACTGAAGCTTTCTTT.

This chain uses TRBV27 with TRBJ1-5, with TRBD1 matching over 7 bases. V shed 5 bases, J shed 1 base, and the junction held 2 bases outside the gene matches. This CDR3 is 14 amino acids long. Germline V gene data show CDR1 as MNHEY and CDR2 as SMNVEV (reference sequence). CDR3 nucleotides: TGTGCCAGCAGTCCGGGACAGAGCAATCAGCCCCAGCATTTT. Residues: CASSPGQSNQPQHF.

The CDR3 loop reads CASSIVPSGRAGTDTQYF. The CDR3 DNA reads TGTGCCAGTAGTATCGTGCCTAGCGGGAGGGCGGGCACAGATACGCAGTATTTT. The genes are TRBV19 and TRBJ2-3, with 12 bases identical to TRBD2. The CDR3 totals 18 residues. With V trimmed by 3 bases and J by 1 base, 8 bases remained unmatched. Germline CDR1 and CDR2: LNHDA and SQIVND (reference sequence).

Comment on this clone: This specimen includes other DNA sequences encoding the same CDR3. The chain carries TRBV28 and TRBJ1-5; TRBD1 matches at 7 bases. Germline lookup yields CDR1 MDHEN and CDR2 SYDVKM. J lost 2 bases, V lost 5 bases, and 0 bases had no gene match. The CDR3 spans 13 residues. For the CDR3, the DNA is TGTGCCAGCAGTACAGGGGGCAATCAGCCCCAGCATTTT. Its protein is CASSTGGNQPQHF.

This clone was counted ten times or more. The chain combines TRBV4-1 with TRBJ1-5; 7 bases fit TRBD1. V lost 0 bases, J lost 6 bases, and 11 bases stayed unmatched. The CDR3 sequence is 17 residues long. Germline V gene sequence: CDR1 MGHRA, CDR2 YSYEKL. The CDR3: CASSQEGLGGLGQPQHF. The CDR3 DNA follows: TGCGCCAGCAGCCAAGAGGGTCTAGGGGGCCTTGGTCAGCCCCAGCATTTT.

The CDR3 is CASSLHSGFKPSNTGELFF. The CDR3 DNA is TGCGCCAGCAGCCTACATAGCGGGTTTAAGCCCTCGAACACCGGGGAGCTGTTTTTT. V and J are TRBV4-1 and TRBJ2-2; TRBD2 matches at 7 bases. Germline V lookup: CDR1 MGHRA, CDR2 YSYEKL. CDR3 length equals 19 residues. J gave up 0 bases and V 4 bases, and 14 bases lay outside the gene matches.